This TCR beta chain was documented in a study of cytomegalovirus exposure and HLA in healthy donors. There are 11 residues in the CDR3. Details on this clone: At one boundary the junction diverges from the germline segment, which might be a read error.

Amplification used 60 Vbeta primers and 13 Jbeta primers. Sequenced by immunoSEQ multiplex PCR; TCRdb stores in-frame clones only, minus some. Of about 120,000 clones in the sample, more than 9% were seen once. The clonotype was recovered from a woman younger than 30 in good health and CMV-seropositive. The gene calls are TRBV5-3 and TRBJ1-1; 7 bases map to TRBD1. TRBV5-3 is reported as an ORF; its role is uncertain. The material sequenced was PBMCs. CDR3 residues: CARIRGTRGRF. The CDR3 coding sequence is TGTGCCAGGATCAGGGGGACACGCGGCCGCTTT.